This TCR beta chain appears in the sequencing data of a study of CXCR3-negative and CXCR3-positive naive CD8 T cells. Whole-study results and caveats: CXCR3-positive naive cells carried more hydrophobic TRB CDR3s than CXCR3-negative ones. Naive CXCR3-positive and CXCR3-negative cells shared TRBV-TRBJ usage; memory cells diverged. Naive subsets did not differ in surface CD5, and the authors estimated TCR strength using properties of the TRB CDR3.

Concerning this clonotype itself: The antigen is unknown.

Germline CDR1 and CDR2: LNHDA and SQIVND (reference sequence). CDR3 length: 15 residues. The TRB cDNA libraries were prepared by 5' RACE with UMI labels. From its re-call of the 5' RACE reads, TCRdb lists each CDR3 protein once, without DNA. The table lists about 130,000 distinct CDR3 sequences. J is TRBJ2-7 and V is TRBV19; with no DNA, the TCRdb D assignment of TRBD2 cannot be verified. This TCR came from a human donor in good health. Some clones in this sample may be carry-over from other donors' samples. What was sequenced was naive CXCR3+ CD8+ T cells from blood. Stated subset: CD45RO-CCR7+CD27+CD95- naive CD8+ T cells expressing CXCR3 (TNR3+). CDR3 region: CASSPQVVLVYEQYF. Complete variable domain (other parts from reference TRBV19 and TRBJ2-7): DGGITQSPKYLFRKEGQNVTLSCEQNLNHDAMYWYRQDPGQGLRLIYYSQIVNDFQKGDIAEGYSVSREKKESFPLTVTSAQKNPTAFYLCASSPQVVLVYEQYFGPGTRLTVT.